These T cell receptor beta chains were read from a single sample in a study of graft-versus-host responses after intestinal transplantation. Antigens for these TCRs are unknown. The protocol was immunoSEQ multiplex PCR, while the TCRdb copy is restricted to in-frame clones and leaves out a portion. The sample has tens of thousands of clones, about 88% seen once. The specimen was unstimulated CD4+ T cells sorted from spleen or lymph node cells, collected before transplant. The receptors originated from a human donor who was the organ donor for an intestinal transplant. Both conserved end residues are trimmed from each CDR3. The order of the fields is J gene, V gene, CDR3 protein.

j_call: TRBJ2-3; v_call: TRBV6-5; cdr3_aa: ASRRGSSLGDTQY
j_call: TRBJ1-1; v_call: TRBV6-6; cdr3_aa: ASSSRGAF
j_call: TRBJ2-5; v_call: TRBV5-1; cdr3_aa: ASSFRSPVETQY
j_call: TRBJ2-3; v_call: TRBV18; cdr3_aa: ASSPPRGLERITDTQY
j_call: TRBJ2-5; v_call: TRBV18; cdr3_aa: ASSPMRPGTGGEETQY
j_call: TRBJ1-2; v_call: TRBV9; cdr3_aa: ASSRPGTGGSGYT
j_call: TRBJ2-7; v_call: TRBV18; cdr3_aa: ASSPRAGLASYEQY
j_call: TRBJ2-1; v_call: TRBV27; cdr3_aa: ASSLSGTWTGVSYNEQF
j_call: TRBJ2-5; v_call: TRBV30; cdr3_aa: ASGRVGLETQY
j_call: TRBJ2-6; v_call: TRBV7-6; cdr3_aa: ASSLQGGAGANVLT
j_call: TRBJ1-2; v_call: TRBV29-1; cdr3_aa: SVGLRGVGYGYT
j_call: TRBJ2-1; v_call: TRBV6-6; cdr3_aa: ASSIQGTSAGEQF
j_call: TRBJ2-7; v_call: TRBV5-1; cdr3_aa: ASTRLAGDNEQY
j_call: TRBJ2-7; v_call: TRBV5-1; cdr3_aa: ASAQTLLAGGNYEQY
j_call: TRBJ1-2; v_call: TRBV2; cdr3_aa: ACGQGTDYGYT
j_call: TRBJ1-4; v_call: TRBV21-1; cdr3_aa: ARGGGTTNEKLF
j_call: TRBJ2-4; v_call: TRBV5-1; cdr3_aa: ASSVDRNKNIQY
j_call: TRBJ1-3; v_call: TRBV7-2; cdr3_aa: ASSFGGPGNTIY
j_call: TRBJ1-1; v_call: TRBV29-1; cdr3_aa: SVEGRAWTEAF
j_call: TRBJ2-5; v_call: TRBV19; cdr3_aa: ASSPGRRETQY
j_call: TRBJ2-7; v_call: TRBV6-4; cdr3_aa: ASRSNGSSGGVYEQY
j_call: TRBJ2-3; v_call: TRBV18; cdr3_aa: ASSQLGPSTDTQY
j_call: TRBJ2-5; v_call: TRBV11-3; cdr3_aa: ASSPGLAGETQY
j_call: TRBJ1-2; v_call: TRBV4-1; cdr3_aa: ASSQRLQGTGYT
j_call: TRBJ2-2; v_call: TRBV9; cdr3_aa: ASSAKTSNTGELF
j_call: TRBJ2-7; v_call: TRBV6-5; cdr3_aa: ASSPSGTGTNEQY
j_call: TRBJ2-7; v_call: TRBV14; cdr3_aa: ASSQDPMRSYEQY
j_call: TRBJ2-2; v_call: TRBV7-8; cdr3_aa: ASGGTGTVGELF
j_call: TRBJ2-2; v_call: TRBV5-1; cdr3_aa: ASSLSQLNTGELF
j_call: TRBJ1-1; v_call: TRBV5-4; cdr3_aa: ASSSLVGGWNTEAF
j_call: TRBJ1-2; v_call: TRBV6-5; cdr3_aa: ASSARGGNAKT
j_call: TRBJ1-2; v_call: TRBV7-2; cdr3_aa: ASSLVKVVGGYGYT
j_call: TRBJ2-5; v_call: TRBV5-1; cdr3_aa: ASSSQGLAISDETQY
j_call: TRBJ1-1; v_call: TRBV2; cdr3_aa: ASRIPAGQGEVRTEAF
j_call: TRBJ2-2; v_call: TRBV6-7; cdr3_aa: ASSYGKGPNTGELF
j_call: TRBJ2-7; v_call: TRBV5-1; cdr3_aa: ASSSISGGAGYEQY
j_call: TRBJ2-7; v_call: TRBV29-1; cdr3_aa: SVASGLGTYEQY
j_call: TRBJ1-1; v_call: TRBV5-4; cdr3_aa: ASSLRDLNTEAF
j_call: TRBJ2-7; v_call: TRBV25-1; cdr3_aa: ASSPPGLDEQY
j_call: TRBJ2-5; v_call: TRBV6-6; cdr3_aa: ASSSERGLETQY
j_call: TRBJ1-4; v_call: TRBV28; cdr3_aa: ASSLSGQGREKLF
j_call: TRBJ2-3; v_call: TRBV5-6; cdr3_aa: AGKTGGGPVTQY
j_call: TRBJ1-1; v_call: TRBV14; cdr3_aa: ASSQVSQGRAF
j_call: TRBJ1-1; v_call: TRBV7-9; cdr3_aa: ASSLSRVAAF
j_call: TRBJ2-5; v_call: TRBV28; cdr3_aa: ASSENKETQY
j_call: TRBJ1-4; v_call: TRBV6-6; cdr3_aa: ASRTRGKLF
j_call: TRBJ2-7; v_call: TRBV25-1; cdr3_aa: ASSGSRVSPYEQY
j_call: TRBJ2-1; v_call: TRBV28; cdr3_aa: ASRTDSYNEQF
j_call: TRBJ2-3; v_call: TRBV6-6; cdr3_aa: ASSYFSSGRGDTQY
j_call: TRBJ2-5; v_call: TRBV18; cdr3_aa: ASSPQLAGHQETQY
j_call: TRBJ2-7; v_call: TRBV4-3; cdr3_aa: ASSQDHAGHYSYEQY
j_call: TRBJ1-5; v_call: TRBV27; cdr3_aa: ASSYRGHNQPQH
j_call: TRBJ2-1; v_call: TRBV12-2; cdr3_aa: ASRVGTSGRRVSYNEQF
j_call: TRBJ2-7; v_call: TRBV4-3; cdr3_aa: ASSVIAGVYEQY
j_call: TRBJ2-3; v_call: TRBV2; cdr3_aa: ASRVLAGGPEDTQY